Detailed here is one T cell receptor (beta chain). In germline, CDR1 is SGHVS, CDR2 FQNEAQ. This CDR3 is 18 amino acids long. The germline V and J ends were trimmed by 5 bases and 0 bases, with 20 bases remaining between them. Authors' data handling: Estimates of nucleated cell counts were drawn from the amplification of reference gene primers. Here immunoSEQ multiplex PCR was the method, and the copy in TCRdb shows in-frame clones only, minus some. V and J calls plus clone size are reproduced from that table; the DNA served to infer D and trimming. The sample lists 200,000 to 300,000 clones; roughly 84% were seen once. The sample originates from a study of blood T cell repertoires in COVID-19. Background on the study: Both acute and convalescent COVID-19 samples were obtained from the United States, Italy and Spain. T cells, B-cell-depleted T cells, or PBMCs provided the cDNA or gDNA that served as material.

The gene calls are TRBV7-8 and TRBJ1-3; D possibly corresponds to TRBD1 (5 bases). The receptor was derived from a human donor in a cohort sampled during active COVID-19. Input material: peripheral blood. In DNA, the CDR3 is TGTGCCAGCAGCCGGGATGGGGCAGGGCTCCTCTCTGGAAACACCATATATTTT. As protein: CASSRDGAGLLSGNTIYF.